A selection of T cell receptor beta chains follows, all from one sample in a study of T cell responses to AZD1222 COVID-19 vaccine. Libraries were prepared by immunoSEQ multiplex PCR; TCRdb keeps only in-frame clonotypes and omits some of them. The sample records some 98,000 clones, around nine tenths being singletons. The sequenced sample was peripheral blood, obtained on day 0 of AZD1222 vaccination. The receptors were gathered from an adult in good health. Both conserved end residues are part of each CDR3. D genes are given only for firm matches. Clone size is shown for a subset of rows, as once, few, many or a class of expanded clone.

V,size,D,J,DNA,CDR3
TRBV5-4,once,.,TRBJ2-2,TGTGCCAGCAGCCCCGGGTTCGGGACCACCGGGGAGCTGTTTTTT,CASSPGFGTTGELFF
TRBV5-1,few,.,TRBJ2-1,TGCGCCAGCAGCTGGCCAAACTCACAGACGAGCTCCTACAATGAGCAGTTCTTC,CASSWPNSQTSSYNEQFF
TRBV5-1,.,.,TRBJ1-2,TGCGCCAGCAGCCCGGGGGGCGCCTCTCCGCTTAACTATGGCTACACCTTC,CASSPGGASPLNYGYTF
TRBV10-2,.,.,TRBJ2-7,TGCGCCAGTACAGGAGGGACCTATTCCGAGCAGTACTTC,CASTGGTYSEQYF
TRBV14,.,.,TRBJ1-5,TGTGCCAGCAGCCAAGCCCTCATCCGTATTCAGCCCCAGCATTTT,CASSQALIRIQPQHF
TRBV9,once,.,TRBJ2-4,TGTGCCAGCAGCGTAGTCGGCAGAACTTTGGACATTCAGTACTTC,CASSVVGRTLDIQYF
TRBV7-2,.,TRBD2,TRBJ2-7,TGTGCCAGCAGCTACGCAGGACTAGCGGGGGGGCTAGGCGAGCAGTACTTC,CASSYAGLAGGLGEQYF
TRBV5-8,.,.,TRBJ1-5,TGTGCCAGCAGCTTGGACGGGAATCAGCCCCAGCATTTT,CASSLDGNQPQHF
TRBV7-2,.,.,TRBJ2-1,TGTGCCAGCAGCCCACAAGGATATGAGCAGTTCTTC,CASSPQGYEQFF
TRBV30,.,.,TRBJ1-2,TGTGCCTGGAGTGAGGGTCGCTATGGCTACACCTTC,CAWSEGRYGYTF
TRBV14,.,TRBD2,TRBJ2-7,TGTGCCAGCAGCCAAGAGCAGCGGGGGGGTTTTGTTGGCGAGCAGTACTTC,CASSQEQRGGFVGEQYF
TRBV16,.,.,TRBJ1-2,TGTGCCAGCAGCCAATCTCGGGTAGCCTACACCTTC,CASSQSRVAYTF
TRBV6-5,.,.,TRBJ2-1,TGTGCCAGCAGTAGGGACCCAGCCTACAATGAGCAGTTCTTC,CASSRDPAYNEQFF
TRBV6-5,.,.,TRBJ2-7,TGTGCCAGCAGTTCCAAGGGACGTTCCTACGAGCAGTACTTC,CASSSKGRSYEQYF